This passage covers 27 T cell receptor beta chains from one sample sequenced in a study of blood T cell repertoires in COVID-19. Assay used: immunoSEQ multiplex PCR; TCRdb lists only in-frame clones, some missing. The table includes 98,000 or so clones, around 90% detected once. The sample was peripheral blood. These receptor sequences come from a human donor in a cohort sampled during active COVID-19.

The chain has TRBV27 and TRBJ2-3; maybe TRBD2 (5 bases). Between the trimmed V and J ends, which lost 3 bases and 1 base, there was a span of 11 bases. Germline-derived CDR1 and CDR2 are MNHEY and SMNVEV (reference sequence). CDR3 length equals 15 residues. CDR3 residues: CASSLRVGGTDTQYF. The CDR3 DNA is TGTGCCAGCAGTTTGCGGGTGGGTGGCACAGATACGCAGTATTTT.

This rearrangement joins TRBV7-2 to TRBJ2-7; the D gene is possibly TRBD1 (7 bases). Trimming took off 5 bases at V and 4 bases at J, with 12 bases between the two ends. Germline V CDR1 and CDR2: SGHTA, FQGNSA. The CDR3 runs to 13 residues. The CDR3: CASSHPGGYEQYF. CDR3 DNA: TGTGCCAGCAGCCATCCAGGGGGGTACGAGCAGTACTTC. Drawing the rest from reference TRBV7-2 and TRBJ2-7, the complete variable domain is GAGVSQSPSNKVTEKGKDVELRCDPISGHTALYWYRQSLGQGLEFLIYFQGNSAPDKSGLPSDRFSAERTGGSVSTLTIQRTQQEDSAVYLCASSHPGGYEQYFGPGTRLTVT.

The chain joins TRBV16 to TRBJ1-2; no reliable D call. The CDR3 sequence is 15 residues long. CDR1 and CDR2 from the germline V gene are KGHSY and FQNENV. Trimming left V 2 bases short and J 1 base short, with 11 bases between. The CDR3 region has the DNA TGTGCCAGCAGCCAAATGGGCGCGGGTAACTATGGCTACACCTTC. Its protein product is CASSQMGAGNYGYTF.

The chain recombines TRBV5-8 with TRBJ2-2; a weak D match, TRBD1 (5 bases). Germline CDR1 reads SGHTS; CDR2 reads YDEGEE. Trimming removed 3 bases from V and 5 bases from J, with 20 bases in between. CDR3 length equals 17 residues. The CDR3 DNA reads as TGTGCCAGCAGCTCCCCACAGGCCCAAGCCATTACCGGGGAGCTGTTTTTT. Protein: CASSSPQAQAITGELFF.

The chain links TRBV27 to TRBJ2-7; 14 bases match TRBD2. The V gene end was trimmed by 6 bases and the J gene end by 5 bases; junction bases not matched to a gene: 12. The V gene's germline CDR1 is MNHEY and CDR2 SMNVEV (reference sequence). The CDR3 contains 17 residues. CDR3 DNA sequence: TGTGCCAGCAGACTTTCAGGTTTGGGACTAGCGGGAGACGAGCAGTACTTC. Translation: CASRLSGLGLAGDEQYF.

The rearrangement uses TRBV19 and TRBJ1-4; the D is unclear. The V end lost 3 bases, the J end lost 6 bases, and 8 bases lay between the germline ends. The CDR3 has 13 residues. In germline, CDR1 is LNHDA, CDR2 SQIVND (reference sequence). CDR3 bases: TGTGCCAGTAGTATCGTTTATTATGAAAAACTGTTTTTT. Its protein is CASSIVYYEKLFF.

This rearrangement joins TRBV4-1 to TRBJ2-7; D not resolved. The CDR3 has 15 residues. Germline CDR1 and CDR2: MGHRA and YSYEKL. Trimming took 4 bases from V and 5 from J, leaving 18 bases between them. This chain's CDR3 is CASSLSLDSTDEQYF. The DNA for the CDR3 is TGCGCCAGCAGCCTATCTCTCGACTCTACCGACGAGCAGTACTTC.

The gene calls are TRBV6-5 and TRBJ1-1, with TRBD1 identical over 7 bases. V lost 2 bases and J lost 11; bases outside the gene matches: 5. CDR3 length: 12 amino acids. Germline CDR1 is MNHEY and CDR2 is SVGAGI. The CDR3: CASSYDRVDAFF. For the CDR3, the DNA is TGTGCCAGCAGTTACGACAGGGTGGACGCTTTCTTT.

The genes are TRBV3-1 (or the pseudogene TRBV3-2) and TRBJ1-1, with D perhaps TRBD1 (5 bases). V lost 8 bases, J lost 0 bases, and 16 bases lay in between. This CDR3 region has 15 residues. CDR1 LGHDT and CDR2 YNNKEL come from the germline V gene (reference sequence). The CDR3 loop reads CASAKGGTLNTEAFF. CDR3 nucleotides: TGTGCCAGCGCAAAGGGAGGGACGTTGAACACTGAAGCTTTCTTT.

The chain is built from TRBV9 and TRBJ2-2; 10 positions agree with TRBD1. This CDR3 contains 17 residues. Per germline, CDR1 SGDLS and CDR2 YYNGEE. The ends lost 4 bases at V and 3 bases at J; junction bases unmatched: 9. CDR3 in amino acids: CASSIRQGAIDTGELFF. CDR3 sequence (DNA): TGTGCCAGCAGCATACGACAGGGGGCAATCGACACCGGGGAGCTGTTTTTT.

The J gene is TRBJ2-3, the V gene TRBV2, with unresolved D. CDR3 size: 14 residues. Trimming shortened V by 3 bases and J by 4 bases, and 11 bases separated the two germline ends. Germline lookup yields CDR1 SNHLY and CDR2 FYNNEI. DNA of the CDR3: TGTGCCAGCAGTGACCATATTCAGTCAGATACGCAGTATTTT. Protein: CASSDHIQSDTQYF. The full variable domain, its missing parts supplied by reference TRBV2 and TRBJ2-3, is EPEVTQTPSHQVTQMGQEVILRCVPISNHLYFYWYRQILGQKVEFLVSFYNNEISEKSEIFDDQFSVERPDGSNFTLKIRSTKLEDSAMYFCASSDHIQSDTQYFGPGTRLTVL.

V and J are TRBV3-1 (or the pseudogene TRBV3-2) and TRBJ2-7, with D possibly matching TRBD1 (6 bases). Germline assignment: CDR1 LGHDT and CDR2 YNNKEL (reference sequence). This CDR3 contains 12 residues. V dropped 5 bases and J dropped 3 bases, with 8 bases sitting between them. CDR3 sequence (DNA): TGTGCCAGCAGCGGACAGTTCTACGAGCAGTACTTC. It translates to CASSGQFYEQYF.

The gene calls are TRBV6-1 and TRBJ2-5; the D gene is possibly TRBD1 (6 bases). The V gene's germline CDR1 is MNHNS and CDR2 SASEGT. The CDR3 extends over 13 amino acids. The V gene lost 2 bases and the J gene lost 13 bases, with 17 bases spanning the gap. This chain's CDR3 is CASSESVRLGGYF. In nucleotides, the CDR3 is TGTGCCAGCAGTGAATCCGTCCGGCTAGGGGGGTACTTC.

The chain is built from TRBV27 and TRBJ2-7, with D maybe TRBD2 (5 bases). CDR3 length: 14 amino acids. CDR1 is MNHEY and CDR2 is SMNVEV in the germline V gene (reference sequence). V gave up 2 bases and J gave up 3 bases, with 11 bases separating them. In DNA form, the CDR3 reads TGTGCCAGCAGTTTAAAGGACTCGAGCTACGAGCAGTACTTC. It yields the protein CASSLKDSSYEQYF.

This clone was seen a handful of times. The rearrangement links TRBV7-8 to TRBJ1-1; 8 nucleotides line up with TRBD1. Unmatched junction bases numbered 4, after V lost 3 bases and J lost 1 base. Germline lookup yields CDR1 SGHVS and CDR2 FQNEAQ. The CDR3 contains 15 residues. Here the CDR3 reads CASSFGQGRNTEAFF. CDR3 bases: TGTGCCAGCAGCTTTGGACAGGGAAGGAACACTGAAGCTTTCTTT.

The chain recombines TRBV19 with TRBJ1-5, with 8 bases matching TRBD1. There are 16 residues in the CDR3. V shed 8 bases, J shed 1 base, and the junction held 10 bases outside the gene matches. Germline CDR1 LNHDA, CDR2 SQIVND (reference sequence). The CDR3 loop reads CASLQERQGSNQPQHF. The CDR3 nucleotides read TGTGCCAGTTTACAGGAGAGACAGGGGAGCAATCAGCCCCAGCATTTT.

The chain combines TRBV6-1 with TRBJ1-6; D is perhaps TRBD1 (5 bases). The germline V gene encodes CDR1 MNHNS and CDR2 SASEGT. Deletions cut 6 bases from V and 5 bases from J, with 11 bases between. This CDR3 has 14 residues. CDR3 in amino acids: CASSLKGDNSPLHF. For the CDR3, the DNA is TGTGCCAGCAGCTTAAAAGGGGATAATTCACCCCTCCACTTT.

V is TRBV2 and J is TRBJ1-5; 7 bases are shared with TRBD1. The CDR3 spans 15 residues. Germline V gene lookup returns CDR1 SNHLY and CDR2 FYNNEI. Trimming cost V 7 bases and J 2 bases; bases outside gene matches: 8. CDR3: CASTRQGGGNQPQHF. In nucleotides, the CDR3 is TGTGCCAGCACTAGACAGGGCGGAGGCAATCAGCCCCAGCATTTT.

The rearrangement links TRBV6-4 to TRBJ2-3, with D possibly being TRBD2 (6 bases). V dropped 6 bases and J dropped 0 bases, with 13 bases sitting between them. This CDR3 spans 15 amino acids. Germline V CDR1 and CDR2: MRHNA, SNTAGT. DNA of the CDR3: TGTGCCAGCAGGGCGGAGGGCCTGAGCACAGATACGCAGTATTTT. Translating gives CASRAEGLSTDTQYF.

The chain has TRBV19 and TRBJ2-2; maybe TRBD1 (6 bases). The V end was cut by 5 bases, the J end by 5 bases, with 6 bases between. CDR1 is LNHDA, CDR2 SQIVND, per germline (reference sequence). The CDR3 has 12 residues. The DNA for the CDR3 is TGTGCCAGTAGTCAGGGGACCGGGGAGCTGTTTTTT. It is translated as CASSQGTGELFF.

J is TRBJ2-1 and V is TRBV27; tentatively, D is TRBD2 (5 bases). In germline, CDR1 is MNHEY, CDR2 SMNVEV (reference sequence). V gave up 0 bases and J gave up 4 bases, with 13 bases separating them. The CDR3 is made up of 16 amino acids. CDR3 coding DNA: TGTGCCAGCAGTTTATCCCCCCCAAGGGAGTACAATGAGCAGTTCTTC. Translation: CASSLSPPREYNEQFF.

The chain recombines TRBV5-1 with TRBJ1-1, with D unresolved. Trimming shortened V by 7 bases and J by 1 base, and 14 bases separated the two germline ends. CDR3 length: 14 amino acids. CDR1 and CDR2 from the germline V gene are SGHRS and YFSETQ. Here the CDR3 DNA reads TGCGCCAGCGTCCCCCGCCCCGGGAACACTGAAGCTTTCTTT. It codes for CASVPRPGNTEAFF. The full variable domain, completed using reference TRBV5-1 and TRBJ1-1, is KAGVTQTPRYLIKTRGQQVTLSCSPISGHRSVSWYQQTPGQGLQFLFEYFSETQRNKGNFPGRFSGRQFSNSRSEMNVSTLELGDSALYLCASVPRPGNTEAFFGQGTRLTVV.

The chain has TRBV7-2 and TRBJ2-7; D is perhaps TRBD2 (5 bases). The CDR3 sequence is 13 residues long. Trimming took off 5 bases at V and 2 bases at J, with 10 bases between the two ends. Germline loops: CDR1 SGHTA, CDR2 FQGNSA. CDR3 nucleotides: TGTGCCAGCAGCCGTTTCGGGGCCTACGAGCAGTACTTC. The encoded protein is CASSRFGAYEQYF.

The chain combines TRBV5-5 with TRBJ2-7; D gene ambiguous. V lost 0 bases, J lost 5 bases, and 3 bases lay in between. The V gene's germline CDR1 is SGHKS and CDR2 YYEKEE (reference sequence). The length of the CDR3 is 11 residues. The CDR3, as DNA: TGTGCCAGCAGCTTGGTAGACGAGCAGTACTTC. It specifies CASSLVDEQYF.

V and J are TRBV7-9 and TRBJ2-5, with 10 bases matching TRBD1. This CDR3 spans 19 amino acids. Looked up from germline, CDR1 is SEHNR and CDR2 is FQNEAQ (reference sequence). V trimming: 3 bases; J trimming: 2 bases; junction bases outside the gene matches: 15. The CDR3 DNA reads TGTGCCAGCAGCTTTTCCGGGACAGGGGTCGTAGGCGGTCAAGAGACCCAGTACTTC. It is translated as CASSFSGTGVVGGQETQYF.

CDR3 residues: CASSFGGYTEAFF. The CDR3 DNA reads TGTGCCAGCAGCTTCGGGGGGTACACTGAAGCTTTCTTT. This chain links TRBV12-3 or TRBV12-4 with TRBJ1-1; TRBD1 might be the D (5 bases). V was cut by 6 bases and J by 3 bases, with 11 bases left in between. The length of the CDR3 is 13 residues.

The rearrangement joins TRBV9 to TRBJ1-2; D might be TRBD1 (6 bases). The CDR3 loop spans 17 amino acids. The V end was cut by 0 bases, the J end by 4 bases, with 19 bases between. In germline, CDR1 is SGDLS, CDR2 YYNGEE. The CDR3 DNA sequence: TGTGCCAGCAGCGTAGGGGCGGATCGCAGGGGTGTCTATGGCTACACCTTC. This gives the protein CASSVGADRRGVYGYTF.